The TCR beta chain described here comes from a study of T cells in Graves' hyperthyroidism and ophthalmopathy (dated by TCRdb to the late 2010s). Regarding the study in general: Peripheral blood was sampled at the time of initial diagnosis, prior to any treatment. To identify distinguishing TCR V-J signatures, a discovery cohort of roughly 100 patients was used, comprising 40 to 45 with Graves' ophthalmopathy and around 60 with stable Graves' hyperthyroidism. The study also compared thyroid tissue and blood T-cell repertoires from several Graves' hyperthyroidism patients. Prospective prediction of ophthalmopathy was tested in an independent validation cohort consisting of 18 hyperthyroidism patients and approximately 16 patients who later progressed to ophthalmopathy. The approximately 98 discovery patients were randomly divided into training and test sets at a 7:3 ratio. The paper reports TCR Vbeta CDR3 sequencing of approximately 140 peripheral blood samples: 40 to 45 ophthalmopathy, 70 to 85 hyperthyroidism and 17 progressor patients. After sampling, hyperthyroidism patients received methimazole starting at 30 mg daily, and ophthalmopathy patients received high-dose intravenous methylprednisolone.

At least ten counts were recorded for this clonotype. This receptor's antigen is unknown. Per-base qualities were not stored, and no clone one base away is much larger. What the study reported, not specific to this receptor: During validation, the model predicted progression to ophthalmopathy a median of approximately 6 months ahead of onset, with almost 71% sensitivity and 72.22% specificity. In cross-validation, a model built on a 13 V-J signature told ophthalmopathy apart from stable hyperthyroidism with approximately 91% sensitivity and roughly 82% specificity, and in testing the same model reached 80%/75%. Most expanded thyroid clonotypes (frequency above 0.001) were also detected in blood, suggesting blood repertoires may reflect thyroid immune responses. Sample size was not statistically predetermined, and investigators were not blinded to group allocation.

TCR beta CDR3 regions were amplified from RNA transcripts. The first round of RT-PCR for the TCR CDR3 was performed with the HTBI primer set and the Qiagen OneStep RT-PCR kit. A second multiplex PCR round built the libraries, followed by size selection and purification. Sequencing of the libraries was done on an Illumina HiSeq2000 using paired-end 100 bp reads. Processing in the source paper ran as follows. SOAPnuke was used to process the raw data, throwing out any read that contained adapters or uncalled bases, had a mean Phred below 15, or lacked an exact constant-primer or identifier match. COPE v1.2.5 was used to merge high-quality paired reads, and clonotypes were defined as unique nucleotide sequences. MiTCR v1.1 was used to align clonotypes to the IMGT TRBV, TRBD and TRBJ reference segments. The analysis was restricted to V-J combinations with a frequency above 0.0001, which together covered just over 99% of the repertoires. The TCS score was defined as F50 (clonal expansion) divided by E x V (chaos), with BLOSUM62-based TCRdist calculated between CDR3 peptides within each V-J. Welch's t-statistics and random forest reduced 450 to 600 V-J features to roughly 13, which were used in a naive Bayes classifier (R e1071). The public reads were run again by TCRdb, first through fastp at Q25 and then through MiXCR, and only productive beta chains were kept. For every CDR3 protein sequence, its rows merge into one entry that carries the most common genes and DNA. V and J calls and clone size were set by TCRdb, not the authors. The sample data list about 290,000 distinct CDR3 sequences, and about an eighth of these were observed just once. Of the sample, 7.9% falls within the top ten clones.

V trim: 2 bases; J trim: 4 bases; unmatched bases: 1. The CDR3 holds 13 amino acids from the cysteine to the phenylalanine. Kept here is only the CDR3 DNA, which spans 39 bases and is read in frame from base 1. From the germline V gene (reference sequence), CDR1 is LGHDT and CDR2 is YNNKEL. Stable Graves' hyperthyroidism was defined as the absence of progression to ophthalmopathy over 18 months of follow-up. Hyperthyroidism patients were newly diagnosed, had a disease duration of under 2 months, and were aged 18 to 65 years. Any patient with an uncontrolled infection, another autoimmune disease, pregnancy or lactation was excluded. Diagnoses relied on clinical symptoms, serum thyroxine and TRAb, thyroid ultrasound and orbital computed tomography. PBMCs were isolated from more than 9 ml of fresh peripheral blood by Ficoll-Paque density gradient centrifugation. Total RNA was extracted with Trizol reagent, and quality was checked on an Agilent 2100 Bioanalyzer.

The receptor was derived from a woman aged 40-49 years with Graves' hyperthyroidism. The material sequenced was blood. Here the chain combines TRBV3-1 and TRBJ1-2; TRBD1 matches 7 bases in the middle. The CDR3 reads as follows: CASSQRDSYGYTF. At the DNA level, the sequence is TGTGCCAGCAGCCAAAGGGACAGCTATGGCTACACCTTC.